The 27 T cell receptor beta chains given below trace back to one sample, sequenced in a study of CD8 T cells in cerebrospinal fluid in Alzheimer's disease. After re-calling the 10x single-cell sequencing reads, TCRdb lists one entry per CDR3 protein, DNA absent. Its listing shows approximately 1,500 distinct CDR3 sequences. Material for sequencing was cerebrospinal fluid. Source of these receptors: a human donor with Alzheimer's disease.

According to its frequency, this clonotype is medium-sized (0.01 to 0.1%). This rearrangement joins TRBV7-3 to TRBJ2-7; TCRdb returns TRBD2, unconfirmable since there is no DNA. The CDR3 extends over 13 amino acids. Germline CDR1 and CDR2: SGHTA and FQGTGA. This CDR3 reads CASSLWAGGEQYF. Full variable domain (outside the CDR3, taken from reference TRBV7-3 and TRBJ2-7): GAGVSQTPSNKVTEKGKYVELRCDPISGHTALYWYRQSLGQGPEFLIYFQGTGAADDSGLPNDRFFAVRPEGSVSTLKIQRTERGDSAVYLCASSLWAGGEQYFGPGTRLTVT.

The V call is TRBV9, the J call TRBJ2-6. The germline gives CDR1 SGDLS, CDR2 YYNGEE. The CDR3 loop spans 18 amino acids. CDR3 region: CASSVGADRNSGANVLTF. Supplemented by reference TRBV9 and TRBJ2-6, the full variable domain reads DSGVTQTPKHLITATGQRVTLRCSPRSGDLSVYWYQQSLDQGLQFLIQYYNGEERAKGNILERFSAQQFPDLHSELNLSSLELGDSALYFCASSVGADRNSGANVLTFGAGSRLTVL.

Frequency places this clonotype as medium-sized. The genes are TRBV9 and TRBJ2-7. The CDR3 loop spans 15 amino acids. CDR1 and CDR2 from the germline V gene are SGDLS and YYNGEE. CDR3 region: CASSPYLDSSYEQYF. The full variable domain, rest sourced from reference TRBV9 and TRBJ2-7, is DSGVTQTPKHLITATGQRVTLRCSPRSGDLSVYWYQQSLDQGLQFLIQYYNGEERAKGNILERFSAQQFPDLHSELNLSSLELGDSALYFCASSPYLDSSYEQYFGPGTRLTVT.

This clonotype is called medium-sized based on its frequency. The chain carries TRBV12-3 or TRBV12-4 and TRBJ2-3. The CDR3 is 13 residues long. This CDR3 is CASSLSETDTQYF.

This clonotype is deemed medium-sized by its frequency. The chain combines TRBV28 with TRBJ1-2. CDR1 and CDR2 from the germline V gene are MDHEN and SYDVKM. This CDR3 is 13 amino acids long. The CDR3 protein is CASSLSAQYGYTF.

The rearrangement links TRBV10-1 to TRBJ2-2; TCRdb gives TRBD1 as the D gene, but with no DNA this cannot be confirmed. This CDR3 spans 12 amino acids. Germline V gives CDR1 WNHNN, CDR2 SYGVQD (reference sequence). The CDR3: CASSEGRVKLFF.

This clonotype is called medium-sized based on its frequency. This sequence joins TRBV18 and TRBJ1-6. The CDR3 spans 16 residues. Germline V gene sequence: CDR1 KGHSH, CDR2 LQKENI. The CDR3 sequence: CASSPNDSQLNSPLHF.

The rearrangement joins TRBV28 to TRBJ2-7; the D gene TCRdb calls, TRBD2, cannot be checked with no DNA. The CDR3 runs 18 residues. The germline gives CDR1 MDHEN, CDR2 SYDVKM. The CDR3 loop is CASNSPGELAGVLYEQYF. Using reference TRBV28 and TRBJ2-7 for the parts outside the CDR3, the full variable domain is DVKVTQSSRYLVKRTGEKVFLECVQDMDHENMFWYRQDPGLGLRLIYFSYDVKMKEKGDIPEGYSVSREKKERFSLILESASTNQTSMYLCASNSPGELAGVLYEQYFGPGTRLTVT.

Its frequency marks this clonotype as medium-sized. The V and J genes are TRBV20-1 and TRBJ2-5; the D call of TRBD1 rests on TCRdb alone, since no DNA is present to check it. Germline V gene sequence: CDR1 DFQATT, CDR2 SNEGSKA (reference sequence). The CDR3 runs to 14 residues. The CDR3 protein is CSARQPGSQETQYF.

This chain joins TRBV12-3 or TRBV12-4 and TRBJ2-1; the TCRdb call, TRBD1, lacks DNA for checking. The CDR3 sequence is 14 residues long. The CDR3 reads CASQRGGAYNEQFF.

Judged by frequency, this clonotype is large. The V and J genes are TRBV7-8 and TRBJ1-3; TCRdb gives TRBD1 as the D gene, but with no DNA this cannot be confirmed. Per the germline V gene, CDR1 is SGHVS and CDR2 is FQNEAQ. The CDR3 is made up of 17 amino acids. The chain's CDR3 is CASSLRPQQGPGNTIYF.

This clonotype is deemed large (0.1 to 1%) by its frequency. V usage is TRBV20-1 and J usage is TRBJ2-7; TCRdb proposes TRBD1, but this gene call is untestable without DNA. Germline CDR1 and CDR2: DFQATT and SNEGSKA (reference sequence). CDR3 length equals 11 residues. CDR3 sequence reads: CSATGGHEQYF.

This clonotype ranks as medium-sized (0.01 to 0.1%) in terms of frequency. This chain uses TRBV4-1 with TRBJ2-1. This CDR3 is 14 amino acids long. The V gene's germline CDR1 is MGHRA and CDR2 YSYEKL. CDR3 in amino acids: CASSQARRDFEQFF.

The chain is built from TRBV19 and TRBJ1-5; the D call of TRBD1 rests on TCRdb alone, since no DNA is present to check it. CDR3 size: 14 residues. Germline CDR1 reads LNHDA; CDR2 reads SQIVND (reference sequence). Here the CDR3 reads CASSSGFGNQPQHF.

Considering frequency, this clonotype is large. The chain couples TRBV7-3 to TRBJ2-2. This CDR3 region has 13 residues. Germline V gene sequence: CDR1 SGHTA, CDR2 FQGTGA. The CDR3 sequence: CASSAADTGELFF.

This clonotype counts as medium-sized (0.01 to 0.1%) by frequency. The genes are TRBV24-1 and TRBJ2-1; TCRdb's D call of TRBD1 is untestable without DNA. Germline-derived CDR1 and CDR2 are KGHDR and SFDVKD. The length of the CDR3 is 17 residues. CDR3 sequence: CATSDKPSGTDYNEQFF.

This clonotype shows up as medium-sized by frequency. The V and J genes are TRBV7-9 and TRBJ1-4. Germline assignment: CDR1 SEHNR and CDR2 FQNEAQ (reference sequence). The CDR3 extends over 13 amino acids. CDR3 amino acids: CASSLGWGEKLFF. The full variable domain, rest sourced from reference TRBV7-9 and TRBJ1-4, is DTGVSQNPRHKITKRGQNVTFRCDPISEHNRLYWYRQTLGQGPEFLTYFQNEAQLEKSRLLSDRFSAERPKGSFSTLEIQRTEQGDSAMYLCASSLGWGEKLFFGSGTQLSVL.

This clonotype counts as medium-sized by frequency. The J gene is TRBJ2-3, the V gene TRBV9. Germline V CDR1 and CDR2: SGDLS, YYNGEE. CDR3 size: 13 residues. The CDR3: CASSVVGTDTQYF.

This clonotype is labeled medium-sized based on frequency. The V and J genes are TRBV6-6 and TRBJ2-4; TCRdb indicates TRBD1, and absent DNA this call remains unverified. This CDR3 comprises 14 residues. Germline V gene data show CDR1 as MNHNY and CDR2 as SVGAGI (reference sequence). This chain's CDR3 is CASSRGVVKNIQYF.

This clonotype registers medium-sized by frequency. The V gene is TRBV10-2, the J gene TRBJ2-5; there is no DNA to check the TCRdb D call of TRBD1. This CDR3 region has 15 residues. Germline V gene lookup returns CDR1 WSHSY and CDR2 SAAADI. This CDR3 reads CASRIGTGSQETQYF.

The V and J genes are TRBV27 and TRBJ2-7. CDR3 size: 13 residues. In germline, CDR1 is MNHEY, CDR2 SMNVEV (reference sequence). CDR3 amino acids: CASSLQGAPEQYF.

This clonotype is classed as medium-sized by frequency. V usage is TRBV20-1 and J usage is TRBJ2-7; the TCRdb call, TRBD1, lacks DNA for checking. Per germline, CDR1 DFQATT and CDR2 SNEGSKA (reference sequence). This CDR3 spans 16 amino acids. The CDR3 spells CSARDLGGLRNDEQYF.

Considering frequency, this clonotype is medium-sized. The rearrangement links TRBV18 to TRBJ2-3. This CDR3 comprises 14 residues. CDR1 is KGHSH, CDR2 LQKENI, per germline. The CDR3 loop reads CASSPTGGPDTQYF.

This clonotype is medium-sized (0.01 to 0.1%) by frequency. The chain combines TRBV7-7 with TRBJ2-7; TCRdb picks TRBD2, but there is no DNA to check that call. Looked up from germline, CDR1 is SSHAT and CDR2 is FNYEAQ (reference sequence). This CDR3 region has 14 residues. The CDR3 sequence: CASSPRTNGYEQYF.

This clonotype shows up as medium-sized (0.01 to 0.1%) by frequency. The gene calls are TRBV9 and TRBJ1-4; TCRdb names TRBD1, which stays unverified in the absence of DNA. CDR1 is SGDLS and CDR2 is YYNGEE in the germline V gene. CDR3 length: 21 amino acids. CDR3 region: CASSVSSAQGGAGATNEKLFF.

This clonotype is deemed medium-sized by its frequency. The J gene is TRBJ1-5, the V gene TRBV20-1; TCRdb picks TRBD1, but there is no DNA to check that call. Germline assignment: CDR1 DFQATT and CDR2 SNEGSKA (reference sequence). CDR3 length equals 14 residues. CDR3 sequence reads: CSARDNQGAQPQHF.

This clonotype is identified as medium-sized from frequency. The rearrangement uses TRBV6-5 and TRBJ2-3; TCRdb's D gene call, TRBD1, goes unchecked for lack of DNA. In germline, CDR1 is MNHEY, CDR2 SVGAGI. The CDR3 runs to 14 residues. Here the CDR3 reads CASKGRGGTDTQYF.